The 2 T cell receptor beta chains given below trace back to one sample, sequenced in a study of blood T cells in healthy people across ages. It was with a sample-barcoded 5' primer and a J-beta primer mix that a second PCR of about 7 to 12 cycles was run. MiXCR was run by TCRdb on the 5' RACE reads, yielding one entry per CDR3 protein. The table includes some 1.6 million distinct CDR3 sequences, 30% to 40% detected once. Sequenced sample: blood. The receptors come from a woman aged 30 to 39 in good health.

The V and J genes are TRBV7-2 and TRBJ2-1; the match to TRBD2 covers 10 bases. Germline lookup yields CDR1 SGHTA and CDR2 FQGNSA. After removal of 5 bases from V and 4 bases from J, the junction contained 11 bases not matched to a gene. The CDR3 covers 17 residues. The CDR3 protein is CASSLLPGTSVYNEQFF. As DNA, the CDR3 is TGTGCCAGCAGCCTCCTCCCCGGGACTAGCGTTTACAATGAGCAGTTCTTC.

The chain uses TRBV20-1 and TRBJ1-2; 12 bases are shared with TRBD1. CDR3 length: 13 residues. J gave up 8 bases and V 7 bases, and 8 bases lay outside the gene matches. Germline V CDR1 and CDR2: DFQATT, SNEGSKA (reference sequence). This chain's CDR3 is CSVGTGGVGGYTF. As DNA, the CDR3 is TGCAGTGTGGGGACAGGGGGCGTAGGAGGCTACACCTTC.